The entry that follows covers one T cell receptor (beta chain) sequence. Combining a sample-barcoded 5' primer with a J-beta primer mix, a second PCR ran for about 6 to 12 cycles. TCRdb ran MiXCR on the 5' RACE reads and lists one entry per CDR3 protein. The repertoire holds around 1,000,000 distinct CDR3 sequences, with 20% to 25% as singletons. The CDR3 loop spans 18 amino acids. Germline CDR1 reads SGDLS; CDR2 reads YYNGEE. V dropped 0 bases and J dropped 0 bases, with 16 bases sitting between them. The sample originates from a study of blood T cells in healthy people across ages. This sample was also put to use in a study of T cells of mothers and their children. That report notes: The shaping of TCR recombination output by thymic selection is similar in related and unrelated pairs.

Sequencing was performed on blood. This chain links TRBV9 with TRBJ2-1, with D possibly matching TRBD2 (6 bases). This receptor was taken from a girl aged 2-10 years in good health. Written as DNA, the CDR3 is TGTGCCAGCAGCGTAGAAATAGGGCGGGGCAGCTCCTACAATGAGCAGTTCTTC. Protein: CASSVEIGRGSSYNEQFF.